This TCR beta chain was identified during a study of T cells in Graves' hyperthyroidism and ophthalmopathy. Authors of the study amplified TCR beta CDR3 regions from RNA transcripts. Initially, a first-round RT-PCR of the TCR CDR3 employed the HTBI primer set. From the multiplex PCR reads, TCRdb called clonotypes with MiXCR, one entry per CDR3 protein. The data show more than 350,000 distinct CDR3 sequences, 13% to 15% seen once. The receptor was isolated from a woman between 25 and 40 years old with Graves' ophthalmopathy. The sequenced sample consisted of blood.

The CDR3 DNA reads TGCGCCAGCTCGGACAGACTGAACACTGAAGCTTTCTTT. Residues: CASSDRLNTEAFF. The rearrangement links TRBV4-1 to TRBJ1-1, with a tentative D call TRBD1 (6 bases). The V gene's germline CDR1 is MGHRA and CDR2 YSYEKL. This CDR3 contains 13 residues. Trimming left V 8 bases short and J 0 bases short, with 10 bases between.